A single sample is the source of the 9 T cell receptor beta chains below, sequenced in a study of early T cells in non-severe SARS-CoV-2 infection. TCRdb ran MiXCR on the 5' RACE reads and lists one entry per CDR3 protein. The sample yields just under 65,000 distinct CDR3 sequences, 7% to 9.5% seen once. Source: whole blood, taken at baseline. Receptor source: an adult who was a healthcare worker with PCR-confirmed SARS-CoV-2 infection or an uninfected control (not recorded which).

This clonotype appeared many times. J is TRBJ1-5 and V is TRBV20-1, with unresolved D. V shed 0 bases and J shed 0 bases, with 12 bases lying between them. The CDR3 is 16 amino acids. Looked up from germline, CDR1 is DFQATT and CDR2 is SNEGSKA (reference sequence). DNA for the CDR3: TGCAGTGCTAGAGATGACGGTCTGTATAGCAATCAGCCCCAGCATTTT. Translating it yields CSARDDGLYSNQPQHF.

The chain joins TRBV7-2 to TRBJ2-3; D is possibly TRBD1 or TRBD2 (5 bases each). CDR3 size: 14 residues. CDR1 and CDR2 (germline): SGHTA, FQGNSA. Trimming stripped 5 bases from V and 1 base from J, with 10 bases between. The CDR3 bases are TGTGCCAGCAGCGGGACGTATGGCACAGATACGCAGTATTTT. Translated: CASSGTYGTDTQYF.

This clonotype was counted at least ten times. The genes are TRBV19 and TRBJ1-5, with D maybe TRBD1 (6 bases). Trimming pared 4 bases from V and 7 bases from J, leaving 11 bases between. In germline, CDR1 is LNHDA, CDR2 SQIVND (reference sequence). CDR3 length: 13 residues. Here the CDR3 DNA reads TGTGCCAGTAGTACGGACAGAGGGCAGCCCCAGCATTTT. Protein sequence: CASSTDRGQPQHF.

This clonotype has a handful of counts. The chain recombines TRBV20-1 with TRBJ2-3; TRBD2 matches 10 bases. Unmatched junction bases numbered 10, after V lost 0 bases and J lost 4 bases. CDR3 length: 17 amino acids. The germline V gene encodes CDR1 DFQATT and CDR2 SNEGSKA (reference sequence). The CDR3 bases are TGCAGTGCTAGAGACTTTCTTAGCGGGAGGCGGGCAGATACGCAGTATTTT. This codes for CSARDFLSGRRADTQYF.

The chain uses TRBV6-5 and TRBJ2-7; D is possibly TRBD1 (6 bases). The ends were cut back, 5 bases at V and 5 bases at J, with 16 bases in the middle. Germline lookup yields CDR1 MNHEY and CDR2 SVGAGI. The CDR3 spans 14 residues. The CDR3 DNA reads TGTGCCAGCAGTCCGATCGGACAGCCCCACGAGCAGTACTTC. The encoded protein is CASSPIGQPHEQYF.

This clonotype has only a few counts. V gene TRBV20-1 combines with J gene TRBJ1-1; D ambiguous. This CDR3 has 13 amino acids. V lost 4 bases and J lost 4, with 13 bases in between. Per germline, CDR1 DFQATT and CDR2 SNEGSKA (reference sequence). As DNA, the CDR3 is TGCAGTGCTAAGGGATGGGAGGGCACTGAAGCTTTCTTT. Amino acid sequence: CSAKGWEGTEAFF.

J is TRBJ2-5 and V is TRBV9, with D perhaps assigned TRBD1 or TRBD2 (5 bases each). The CDR3 runs to 13 residues. The V gene's germline CDR1 is SGDLS and CDR2 YYNGEE. Trimming shortened V by 4 bases and J by 9 bases, and 16 bases separated the two germline ends. CDR3 protein: CASSQRGVRAQYF. The CDR3 nucleotides read TGTGCCAGCAGCCAGAGAGGGGTGAGGGCCCAGTACTTC.

This clonotype showed up just a few times. This rearrangement joins TRBV27 to TRBJ2-7; 10 positions match TRBD2. Germline-derived CDR1 and CDR2 are MNHEY and SMNVEV (reference sequence). The V gene end was trimmed by 0 bases and the J gene end by 2 bases; junction bases not matched to a gene: 7. The CDR3 sequence is 17 residues long. CDR3 bases: TGTGCCAGCAGTTTATCGGTGATCAGCGGGAGGGCCTACGAGCAGTACTTC. This gives the protein CASSLSVISGRAYEQYF.

The CDR3 loop is CASSRTVSYTDTQYF. CDR3 nucleotides: TGTGCCAGCAGCCGGACAGTCTCCTACACAGATACGCAGTATTTT. V and J are TRBV7-8 and TRBJ2-3; tentatively, D is TRBD1 (6 bases). The CDR3 has 15 amino acids. The ends were cut back, 5 bases at V and 2 bases at J, with 14 bases in the middle. Germline loops: CDR1 SGHVS, CDR2 FQNEAQ.